Shown below are 5 T cell receptor beta chains from a single sample sequenced in a study of T-cell memory formation after mild COVID-19. TCRdb processed the 5' RACE reads anew with MiXCR; each CDR3 protein has one entry. The table shows approximately 230,000 distinct CDR3 sequences, with approximately 16% occurring only once. The material sequenced was PBMCs or a T cell subset sorted from them (not recorded which). All receptors derive from a young man who had mild COVID-19 (a few samples of this study predate the infection). Cell type and time point are not known.

This clonotype showed up just a few times. V and J are TRBV20-1 and TRBJ1-2; 7 bases agree with TRBD1. Per the germline V gene, CDR1 is DFQATT and CDR2 is SNEGSKA (reference sequence). With V trimmed by 3 bases and J by 7 bases, 8 bases remained unmatched. The CDR3 has 13 amino acids. The CDR3: CSASLKGAGGYTF. For the CDR3, the DNA is TGCAGTGCTAGTCTGAAGGGGGCCGGTGGCTACACCTTC.

This clonotype appeared a few times. The V gene is TRBV7-2, the J gene TRBJ2-2; 10 bases align to TRBD1. The CDR3 extends over 15 amino acids. Losses at the gene ends were 5 bases for V and 6 bases for J; bases not matched to a gene: 6. Germline CDR1 reads SGHTA; CDR2 reads FQGNSA. The CDR3 bases are TGTGCCAGCAGCCGACAGGGGGCGCGGTCCGGGGAGCTGTTTTTT. Its protein is CASSRQGARSGELFF.

The chain links TRBV7-9 to TRBJ2-3; D possibly corresponds to TRBD2 (6 bases). Trimming took 5 bases from V and 6 from J, leaving 30 bases between them. This CDR3 is built from 19 residues. Germline CDR1 SEHNR, CDR2 FQNEAQ (reference sequence). CDR3 amino acids: CASSRGRTQIMLRGDTQYF. The CDR3 region has the DNA TGTGCCAGCAGCCGAGGTCGTACACAGATAATGTTACGGGGGGATACGCAGTATTTT.

The chain couples TRBV6-1 to TRBJ2-5, with D hard to call. This CDR3 is built from 13 residues. CDR1 is MNHNS and CDR2 is SASEGT in the germline V gene. V was shortened by 3 bases and J by 0 bases, with 5 bases between the two germline ends. This chain's CDR3 is CASSEMHQETQYF. The DNA for the CDR3 is TGTGCCAGCAGTGAGATGCACCAAGAGACCCAGTACTTC.

This chain joins TRBV30 and TRBJ2-7; weak D call: TRBD1 (5 bases). Trimming shortened V by 1 base and J by 4 bases, and 8 bases separated the two germline ends. CDR1 and CDR2 from the germline V gene are GTSNPN and SVGIG (reference sequence). The CDR3 runs 12 residues. For the CDR3, the DNA is TGTGCCTGGAGTGATCAGGGTTACGAGCAGTACTTC. This encodes CAWSDQGYEQYF. The whole variable domain, remainder taken from reference TRBV30 and TRBJ2-7, is SQTIHQWPATLVQPVGSPLSLECTVEGTSNPNLYWYRQAAGRGLQLLFYSVGIGQISSEVPQNLSASRPQDRQFILSSKKLLLSDSGFYLCAWSDQGYEQYFGPGTRLTVT.